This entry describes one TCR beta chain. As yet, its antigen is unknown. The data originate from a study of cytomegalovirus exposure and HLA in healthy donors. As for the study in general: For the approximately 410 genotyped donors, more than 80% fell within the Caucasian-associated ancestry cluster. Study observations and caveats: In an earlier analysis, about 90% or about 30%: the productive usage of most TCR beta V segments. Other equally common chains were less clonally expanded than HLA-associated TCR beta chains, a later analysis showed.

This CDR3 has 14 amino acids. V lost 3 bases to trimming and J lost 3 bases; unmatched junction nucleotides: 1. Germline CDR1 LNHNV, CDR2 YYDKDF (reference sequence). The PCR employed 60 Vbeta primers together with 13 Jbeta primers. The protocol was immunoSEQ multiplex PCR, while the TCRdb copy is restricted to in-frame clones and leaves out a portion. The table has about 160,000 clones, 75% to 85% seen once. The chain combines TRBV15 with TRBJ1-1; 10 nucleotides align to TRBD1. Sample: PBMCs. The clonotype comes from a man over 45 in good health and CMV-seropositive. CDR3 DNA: TGTGCCACCAGCAGGGGACAGGGGTACACTGAAGCTTTCTTT. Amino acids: CATSRGQGYTEAFF.